A selection of T cell receptor beta chains follows, all from one sample in a study of shared clonotypes between healthy human individuals. Assay used: immunoSEQ multiplex PCR; TCRdb lists only in-frame clones, some missing. The table lists roughly 700,000 clones, approximately 79% of them singletons. The sequencing sample was made of memory CD4+ T cells sorted from blood. These receptors came from a woman aged 25 to 39 in good health. The CDR3 runs from the conserved cysteine through the conserved F or W. D genes are given only for firm matches. Clone size is stated in some rows and not others, as once, few, many or a class when expanded.

TRBJ2-7	.	TRBV11-2	.	TGTGCCAGCAGCTTATTTCGGACTGACCCCTACGAGCAGTACTTC	CASSLFRTDPYEQYF
TRBJ1-5	.	TRBV7-9	.	TGTGCCAGCAGCGAGCAGGACAGCCGGGATCAGCCCCAGCATTTT	CASSEQDSRDQPQHF
TRBJ2-7	TRBD1	TRBV5-1	.	TGCGCCAGCGACGACAGGGTCCCCCCCTACGAGCAGTACTTC	CASDDRVPPYEQYF
TRBJ2-2	.	TRBV7-8	few	TGTGCCAGCAGCTTGGGGACTTGGAACACCGGGGAGCTGTTTTTT	CASSLGTWNTGELFF
TRBJ1-1	.	TRBV11-1	few	TGTGCCAGCAGCTCCCAGCGGGACACTGAAGCTTTCTTT	CASSSQRDTEAFF
TRBJ2-1	TRBD1	TRBV5-1	.	TGCGCCAGCAACAGGGGGCCGGAGAACAATGAGCAGTTCTTC	CASNRGPENNEQFF
TRBJ1-1	.	TRBV30	once	TGTGCCTGGAGTGTGGGAACAAGGTCCACTGAAGCTTTCTTT	CAWSVGTRSTEAFF
TRBJ2-5	.	TRBV6-6	.	TGTGCCAGCAGCATCTCCCAGACGGGCGAGACCCAGTACTTC	CASSISQTGETQYF
TRBJ2-5	.	TRBV5-1	.	TGCGCCAGCAGCTTGGTGGGGGATGAGACCCAGTACTTC	CASSLVGDETQYF
TRBJ2-4	.	TRBV28	few	TGTGCCAGCAGTTCTGGATCCAAAAACATTCAGTACTTC	CASSSGSKNIQYF
TRBJ1-6	.	TRBV11-2	.	TGTGCCAGCAGCTTAGGGAACGATTCACCCCTCCACTTT	CASSLGNDSPLHF
TRBJ2-5	TRBD1	TRBV7-6	once	TGTGCCAGCAGCTTGCGGGACAGGGATCAAGAGACCCAGTACTTC	CASSLRDRDQETQYF
TRBJ2-5	.	TRBV14	few	TGTGCCAGCAGCCTGAGGGAGACCCAGTACTTC	CASSLRETQYF
TRBJ2-3	TRBD2	TRBV27	.	TGTGCCAGCAGTTTATCCCCGACTAGCGGCGCTCCAGATACGCAGTATTTT	CASSLSPTSGAPDTQYF
TRBJ2-3	TRBD2	TRBV13	.	TGTGCCAGCAGCTTACTAGCGGGAGTTGCCACAGATACGCAGTATTTT	CASSLLAGVATDTQYF
TRBJ2-3	TRBD2	TRBV7-9	.	TGTGCCAGCAGCTCTGGACTAGCGGCCGAAAGGGATACGCAGTATTTT	CASSSGLAAERDTQYF
TRBJ2-5	.	TRBV7-8	.	TGTGCCAGCAGCCCCAGGGAGGTCCAAGAGACCCAGTACTTC	CASSPREVQETQYF
TRBJ2-2	TRBD2	TRBV19	.	TGTGCCAGTAGGGTAGGAGCGGGGTACGGGGAGCTGTTTTTT	CASRVGAGYGELFF
TRBJ2-7	.	TRBV5-1	.	TGCGCCAGCAGCTTGGCGGGAGTGGCGGACGAGCAGTACTTC	CASSLAGVADEQYF
TRBJ1-1	.	TRBV5-1	.	TGCGCCAGCAGCACCAAACCGTCACAGAACACTGAAGCTTTCTTT	CASSTKPSQNTEAFF
TRBJ2-7	.	TRBV6-6	.	TGTGCCAGCAGAATGGACAGCTACGAGCAGTACTTC	CASRMDSYEQYF
TRBJ2-1	TRBD2	TRBV6-6	.	TGTGCCAGCAGTTACGGCGGGAGGGTATACAATGAGCAGTTCTTC	CASSYGGRVYNEQFF
TRBJ1-4	TRBD1	TRBV6-1	once	TGTGCCAGCAGTGACACCTCCCTCGGGACAGGCCCCATAACTAATGAAAAACTGTTTTTT	CASSDTSLGTGPITNEKLFF
TRBJ2-3	.	TRBV11-2	.	TGTGCCAGCAGCGCCTACAGGGAAGATACGCAGTATTTT	CASSAYREDTQYF
TRBJ1-1	.	TRBV6-5	many	TGTGCCAGCAGTACAACCGGGACGACCGCATTT	CASSTTGTTAF
TRBJ2-5	.	TRBV23-1	.	TGCGCCAGCATCAGCAGACTAGAAGAGACCCAGTACTTC	CASISRLEETQYF
TRBJ2-3	.	TRBV28	many	TGTGCCAGCAGTTTATCGGCCGGAACCACAGATACGCAGTATTTT	CASSLSAGTTDTQYF